Sample share makes the clone carrying this T cell receptor beta chain medium-sized. Its antigen is as yet unknown. The library was built for alpha chains, so this beta chain is an off-target read and its size means little. The V end lost 3 bases, the J end lost 3 bases, and 3 bases lay between the germline ends. The CDR3 extends over 11 amino acids. TCRdb recomputed calls from the 5' RACE reads with MiXCR, one row per CDR3 protein. The sample holds almost 7,000 distinct CDR3 sequences, more than 13% seen once. Time point reported: sample taken at primary tumor resection. The sample comes from a study of spatial heterogeneity in lung cancer. General observations from the study: Tumor mutation count correlated with how many alpha and beta TCRs expanded intratumorally.

The specimen comprised lung tumor tissue, sampled at surgery. The chain recombines TRBV12-3 or TRBV12-4 with TRBJ2-7; D uncertain. This sequence originates from a male donor with early-stage non-small cell lung cancer. CDR3 amino acids: CASSFHYEQYF. DNA for the CDR3: TGTGCCAGCAGTTTTCACTACGAGCAGTACTTC.